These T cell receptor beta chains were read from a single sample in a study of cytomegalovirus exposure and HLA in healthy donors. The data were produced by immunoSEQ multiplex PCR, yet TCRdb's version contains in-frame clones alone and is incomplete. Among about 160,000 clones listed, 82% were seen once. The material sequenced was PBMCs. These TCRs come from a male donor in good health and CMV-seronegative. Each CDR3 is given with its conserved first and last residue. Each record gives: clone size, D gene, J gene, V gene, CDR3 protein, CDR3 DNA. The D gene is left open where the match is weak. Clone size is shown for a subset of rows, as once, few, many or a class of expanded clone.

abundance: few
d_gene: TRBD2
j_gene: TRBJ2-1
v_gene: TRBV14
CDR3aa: CASSHRTSGNEQFF
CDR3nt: TGTGCCAGCAGCCACCGGACTAGCGGGAATGAGCAGTTCTTC

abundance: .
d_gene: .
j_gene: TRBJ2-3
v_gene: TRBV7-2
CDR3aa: CASSLVGQTDTQYF
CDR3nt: TGTGCCAGCAGCTTAGTAGGACAGACAGATACGCAGTATTTT

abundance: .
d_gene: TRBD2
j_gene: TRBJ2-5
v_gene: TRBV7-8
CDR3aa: CASSTRTSGRLGETQYF
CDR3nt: TGTGCCAGCAGCACGCGGACTAGCGGGAGGCTTGGAGAGACCCAGTACTTC

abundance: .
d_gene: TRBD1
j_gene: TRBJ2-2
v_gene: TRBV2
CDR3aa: CATPGQGTGELFF
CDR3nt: TGTGCCACCCCGGGACAGGGCACCGGGGAGCTGTTTTTT

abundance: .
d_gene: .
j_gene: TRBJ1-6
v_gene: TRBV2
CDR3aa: CASSVGPGDSPLHF
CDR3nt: TGTGCCAGCAGTGTAGGGCCAGGGGATTCACCCCTCCACTTT

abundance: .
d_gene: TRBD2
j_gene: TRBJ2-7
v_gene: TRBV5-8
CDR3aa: CASSLTSGPYEQYF
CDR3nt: TGTGCCAGCAGCTTAACTAGCGGTCCCTACGAGCAGTACTTC

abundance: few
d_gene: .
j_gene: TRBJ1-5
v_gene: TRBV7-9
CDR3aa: CSSSRLYQPQHF
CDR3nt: TGTTCCAGCAGCAGACTTTATCAGCCCCAGCATTTT

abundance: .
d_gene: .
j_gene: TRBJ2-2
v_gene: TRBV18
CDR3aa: CASSPQGKNTGELFF
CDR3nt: TGTGCCAGCTCACCACAGGGGAAGAACACCGGGGAGCTGTTTTTT

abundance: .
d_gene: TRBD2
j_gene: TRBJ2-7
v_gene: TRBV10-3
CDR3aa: CAPPGTSGRGRPYEQYF
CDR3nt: TGTGCCCCCCCCGGGACTAGCGGGAGAGGTCGTCCCTACGAGCAGTACTTC

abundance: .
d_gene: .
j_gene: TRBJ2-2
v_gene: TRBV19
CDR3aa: CASTTGFPITGELFF
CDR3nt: TGTGCCAGTACTACAGGGTTTCCGATCACCGGGGAGCTGTTTTTT

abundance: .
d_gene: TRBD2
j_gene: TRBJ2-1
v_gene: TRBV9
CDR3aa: CASSVAWRDYVFF
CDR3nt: TGTGCCAGCAGCGTAGCTTGGCGGGACTATGTGTTCTTC

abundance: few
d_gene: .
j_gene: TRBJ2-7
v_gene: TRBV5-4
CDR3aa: CASSLPGFEQYF
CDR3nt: TGTGCCAGCAGCTTACCCGGGTTTGAGCAGTACTTC

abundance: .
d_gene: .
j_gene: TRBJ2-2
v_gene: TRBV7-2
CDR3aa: CASSPRPRRAESGELFF
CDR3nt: TGTGCCAGCAGCCCCCGGCCTAGGAGAGCTGAGAGCGGGGAGCTGTTTTTT

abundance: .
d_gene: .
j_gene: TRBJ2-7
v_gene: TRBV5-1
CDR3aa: CASSLSGSDTTLDF
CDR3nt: TGCGCCAGCAGCTTATCGGGTTCCGATACGACCCTGGACTTC

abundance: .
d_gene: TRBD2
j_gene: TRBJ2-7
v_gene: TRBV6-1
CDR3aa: CASSEALRLAGGNEQYF
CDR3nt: TGTGCCAGCAGTGAAGCGCTTCGGCTAGCGGGAGGGAACGAGCAGTACTTC

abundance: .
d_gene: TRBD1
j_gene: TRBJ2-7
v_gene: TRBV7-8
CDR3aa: CASSLLSRIYRGFDEQYF
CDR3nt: TGTGCCAGCAGCTTACTCTCTCGTATTTACAGGGGGTTTGACGAGCAGTACTTC

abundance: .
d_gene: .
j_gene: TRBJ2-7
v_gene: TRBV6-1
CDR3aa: CASSLHSGYEQYF
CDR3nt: TGTGCCAGCAGTCTACACAGTGGTTACGAGCAGTACTTC

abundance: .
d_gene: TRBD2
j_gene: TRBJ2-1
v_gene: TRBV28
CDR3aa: CAGGRAGSNEQFF
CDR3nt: TGTGCCGGAGGGAGGGCCGGCTCGAATGAGCAGTTCTTC

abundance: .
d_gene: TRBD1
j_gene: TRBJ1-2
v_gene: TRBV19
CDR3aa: CASSIDRTGGYTF
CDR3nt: TGTGCCAGTAGTATAGACCGGACAGGTGGCTACACCTTC

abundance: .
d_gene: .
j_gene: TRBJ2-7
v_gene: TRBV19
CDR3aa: CASSTSSWANYEQYF
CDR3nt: TGTGCCAGTAGTACGTCATCATGGGCCAACTACGAGCAGTACTTC

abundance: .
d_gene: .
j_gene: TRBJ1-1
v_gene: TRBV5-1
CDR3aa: CASSYDWNTEAFF
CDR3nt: TGCGCCAGCAGCTACGACTGGAACACTGAAGCTTTCTTT

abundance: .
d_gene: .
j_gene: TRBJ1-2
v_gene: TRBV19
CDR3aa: CASSIDDRTQDYGYTF
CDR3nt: TGTGCCAGTAGTATAGACGACAGGACGCAGGACTATGGCTACACCTTC

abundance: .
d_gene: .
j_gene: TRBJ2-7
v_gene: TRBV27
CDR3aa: CASWAPRDSYEQYF
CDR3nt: TGTGCCAGCTGGGCCCCACGCGACTCCTACGAGCAGTACTTC

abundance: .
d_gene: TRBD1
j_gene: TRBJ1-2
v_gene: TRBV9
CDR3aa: CASSVTDRATNGYTF
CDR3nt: TGTGCCAGCAGCGTTACGGACAGGGCGACTAATGGCTACACCTTC

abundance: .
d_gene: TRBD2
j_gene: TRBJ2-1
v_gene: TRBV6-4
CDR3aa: CASSPISSGRGAEQFF
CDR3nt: TGTGCCAGCAGTCCCATTTCTAGCGGGAGGGGCGCTGAGCAGTTCTTC

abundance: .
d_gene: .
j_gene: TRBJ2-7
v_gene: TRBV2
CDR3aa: CASSGSGLSASYEQYF
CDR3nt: TGTGCCAGCAGTGGGAGCGGGCTCAGCGCTTCCTACGAGCAGTACTTC

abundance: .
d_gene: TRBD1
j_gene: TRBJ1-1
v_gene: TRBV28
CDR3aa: CASSLRGFSTEAFF
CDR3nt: TGTGCCAGCAGTCTCAGGGGGTTTAGCACTGAAGCTTTCTTT

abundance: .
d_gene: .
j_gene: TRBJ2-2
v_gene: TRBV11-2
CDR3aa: CAGGAGTGELFF
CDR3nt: TGTGCCGGGGGGGCGGGCACCGGGGAGCTGTTTTTT

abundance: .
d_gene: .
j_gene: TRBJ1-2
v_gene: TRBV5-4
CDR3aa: CASSGTGRNYGYTF
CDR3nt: TGTGCCAGCAGCGGAACCGGGAGAAACTATGGCTACACCTTC

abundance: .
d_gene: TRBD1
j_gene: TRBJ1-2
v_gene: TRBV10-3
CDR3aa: CAISARQGKGVHYGYTF
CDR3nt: TGTGCCATCAGTGCTAGACAGGGTAAAGGAGTCCACTATGGCTACACCTTC

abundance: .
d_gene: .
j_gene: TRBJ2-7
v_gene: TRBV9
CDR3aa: CASSVDGGRSYEQYF
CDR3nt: TGTGCCAGCAGCGTAGATGGGGGCCGCTCCTACGAGCAGTACTTC

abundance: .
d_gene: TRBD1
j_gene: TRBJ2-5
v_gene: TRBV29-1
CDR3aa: CSVGGTAYQETQYF
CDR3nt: TGCAGCGTTGGAGGGACAGCGTACCAAGAGACCCAGTACTTC

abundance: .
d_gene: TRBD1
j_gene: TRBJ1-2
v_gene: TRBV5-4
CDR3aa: CASSVSLRKRDRGYGYTF
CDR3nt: TGTGCCAGCAGCGTATCATTGCGGAAGAGGGACAGGGGCTATGGCTACACCTTC

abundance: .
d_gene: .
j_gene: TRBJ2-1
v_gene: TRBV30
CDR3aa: CAYRDKDDEQFF
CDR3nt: TGTGCCTACAGGGATAAGGACGATGAGCAGTTCTTC

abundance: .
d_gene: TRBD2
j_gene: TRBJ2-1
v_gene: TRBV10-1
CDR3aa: CASSEQRGPYNEQFF
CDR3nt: TGCGCCAGCAGTGAGCAGCGGGGGCCCTACAATGAGCAGTTCTTC

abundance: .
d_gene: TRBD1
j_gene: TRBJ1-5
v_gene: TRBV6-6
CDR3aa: CASSDRGHQPQHF
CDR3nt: TGTGCCAGCAGTGACAGGGGGCATCAGCCCCAGCATTTT

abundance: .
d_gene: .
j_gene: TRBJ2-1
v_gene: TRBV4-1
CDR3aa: CASSLQPSQADSYNEQFF
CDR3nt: TGCGCCAGCAGTCTACAACCCTCCCAGGCTGACTCCTACAATGAGCAGTTCTTC

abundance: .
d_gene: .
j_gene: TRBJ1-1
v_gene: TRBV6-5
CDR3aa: CASSYSYRVNTEAFF
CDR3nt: TGTGCCAGCAGTTACTCGTACAGGGTAAACACTGAAGCTTTCTTT

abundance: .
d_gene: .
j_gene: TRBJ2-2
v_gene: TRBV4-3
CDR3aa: CASSQESAGRAGELFF
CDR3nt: TGCGCCAGCAGCCAAGAGTCGGCGGGAAGGGCCGGGGAGCTGTTTTTT

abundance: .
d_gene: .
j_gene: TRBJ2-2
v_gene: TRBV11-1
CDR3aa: CASSALMNTGELFF
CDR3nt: TGTGCCAGCAGCGCCCTAATGAACACCGGGGAGCTGTTTTTT

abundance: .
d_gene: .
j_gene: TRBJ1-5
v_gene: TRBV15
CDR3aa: CATSPRGGVSNQPQHF
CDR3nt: TGTGCCACCAGCCCGAGAGGGGGGGTCAGCAATCAGCCCCAGCATTTT

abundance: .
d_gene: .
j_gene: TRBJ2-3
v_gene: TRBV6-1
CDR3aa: CASSDGGTHTDTQYF
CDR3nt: TGTGCCAGCAGTGATGGCGGGACCCACACAGATACGCAGTATTTT

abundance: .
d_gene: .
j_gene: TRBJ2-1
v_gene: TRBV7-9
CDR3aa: CASSLRDSSYNEQFF
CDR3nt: TGTGCCAGCAGCTTACGTGACAGCTCCTACAATGAGCAGTTCTTC

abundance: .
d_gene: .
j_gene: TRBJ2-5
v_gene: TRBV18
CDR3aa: CASSLIARETQYF
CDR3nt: TGTGCCAGCTCACTCATAGCTAGAGAGACCCAGTACTTC

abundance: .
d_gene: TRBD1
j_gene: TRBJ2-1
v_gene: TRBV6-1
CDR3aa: CASSERDRGINEQFF
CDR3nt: TGTGCCAGCAGTGAGAGGGACAGGGGAATCAATGAGCAGTTCTTC

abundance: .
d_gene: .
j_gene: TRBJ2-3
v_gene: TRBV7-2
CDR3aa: CASSLAGRVSTDTQYF
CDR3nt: TGTGCCAGCAGCTTAGCCGGGCGGGTTAGCACAGATACGCAGTATTTT

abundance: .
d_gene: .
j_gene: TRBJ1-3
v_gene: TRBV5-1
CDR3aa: CASSTGQSTTGNTIYF
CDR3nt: TGCGCCAGCAGCACCGGACAGAGCACGACTGGAAACACCATATATTTT

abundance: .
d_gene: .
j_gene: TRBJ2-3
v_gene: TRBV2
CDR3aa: CASRGDGGPISTDTQYF
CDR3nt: TGTGCCAGCAGGGGTGACGGGGGGCCGATAAGCACAGATACGCAGTATTTT